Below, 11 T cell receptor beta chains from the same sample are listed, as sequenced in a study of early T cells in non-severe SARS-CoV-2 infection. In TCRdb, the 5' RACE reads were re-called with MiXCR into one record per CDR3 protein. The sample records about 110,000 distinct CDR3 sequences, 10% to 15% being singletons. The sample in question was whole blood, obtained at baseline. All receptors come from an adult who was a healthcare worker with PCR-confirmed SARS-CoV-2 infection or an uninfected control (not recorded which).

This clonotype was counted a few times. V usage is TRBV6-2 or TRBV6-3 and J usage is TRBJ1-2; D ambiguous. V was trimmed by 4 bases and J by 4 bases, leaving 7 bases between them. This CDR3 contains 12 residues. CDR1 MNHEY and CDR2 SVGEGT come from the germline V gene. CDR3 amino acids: CASSFNRYGYTF. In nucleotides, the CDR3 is TGTGCCAGCAGTTTTAACCGCTATGGCTACACCTTC.

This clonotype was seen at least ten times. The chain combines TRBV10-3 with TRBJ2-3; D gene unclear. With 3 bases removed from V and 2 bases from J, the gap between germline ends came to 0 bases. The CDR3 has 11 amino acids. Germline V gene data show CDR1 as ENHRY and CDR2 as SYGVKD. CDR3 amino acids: CAISDTDTQYF. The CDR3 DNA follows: TGTGCCATCAGTGACACAGATACGCAGTATTTT.

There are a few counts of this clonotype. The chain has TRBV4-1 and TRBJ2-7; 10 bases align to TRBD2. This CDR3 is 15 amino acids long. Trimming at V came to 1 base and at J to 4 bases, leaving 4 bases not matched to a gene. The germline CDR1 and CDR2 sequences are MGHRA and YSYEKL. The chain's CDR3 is CASSQALAGVYEQYF. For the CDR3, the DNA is TGCGCCAGCAGCCAAGCTCTAGCGGGAGTGTACGAGCAGTACTTC.

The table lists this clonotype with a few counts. CDR3 region: CASSKANRDEERPYGYTF. As DNA, the CDR3 is TGTGCCAGCAGCAAAGCAAACCGGGACGAGGAAAGGCCCTATGGCTACACCTTC. The chain carries TRBV21-1 and TRBJ1-2; TRBD1, the D gene given by the table, was not confirmed from the DNA. TRBV21-1 is given as a pseudogene. The CDR3 has 18 amino acids.

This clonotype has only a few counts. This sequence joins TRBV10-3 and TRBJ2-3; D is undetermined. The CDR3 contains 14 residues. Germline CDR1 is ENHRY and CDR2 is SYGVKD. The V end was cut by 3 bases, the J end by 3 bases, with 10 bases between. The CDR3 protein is CAISDSGGTDTQYF. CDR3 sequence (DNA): TGTGCCATCAGTGATTCTGGTGGGACAGATACGCAGTATTTT.

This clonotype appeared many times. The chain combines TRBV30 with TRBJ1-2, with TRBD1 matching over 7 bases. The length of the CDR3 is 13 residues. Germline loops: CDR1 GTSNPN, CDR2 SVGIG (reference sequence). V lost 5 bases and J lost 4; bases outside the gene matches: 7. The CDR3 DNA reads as TGTGCCTGGGTCCGACAGGGCGGCTATGGCTACACCTTC. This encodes CAWVRQGGYGYTF.

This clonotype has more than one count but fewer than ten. The DNA for the CDR3 is TGCAGCGTAAACGAAGGACCTGGAAACACCATATATTTT. Amino acids: CSVNEGPGNTIYF. V is TRBV29-1 and J is TRBJ1-3; D not certain. The V and J ends lost 6 bases and 2 bases respectively, with 11 bases between them. The CDR3 runs 13 residues. Germline-derived CDR1 and CDR2 are SQVTM and ANQGSEA.

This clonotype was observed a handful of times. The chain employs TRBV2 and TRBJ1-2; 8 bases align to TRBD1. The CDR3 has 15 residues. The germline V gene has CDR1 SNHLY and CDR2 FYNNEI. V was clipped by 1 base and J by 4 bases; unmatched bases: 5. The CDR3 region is CASSEGAGGRYGYTF. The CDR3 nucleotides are TGTGCCAGCAGTGAAGGGGCAGGGGGCCGCTATGGCTACACCTTC.

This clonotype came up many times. CDR3 amino acids: CASSSQSTSGRASDTQYF. The CDR3 DNA reads as TGTGCCAGCAGTTCACAATCCACTAGCGGGAGGGCCTCAGATACGCAGTATTTT. V gene TRBV28 combines with J gene TRBJ2-3; 13 bases align to TRBD2. This CDR3 has 18 residues. The J segment lost 4 bases and the V segment lost 4 bases, leaving 11 bases of the junction unmatched. Germline V gene sequence: CDR1 MDHEN, CDR2 SYDVKM. Based on the CDR3 plus reference TRBV28 and TRBJ2-3, the full variable domain is DVKVTQSSRYLVKRTGEKVFLECVQDMDHENMFWYRQDPGLGLRLIYFSYDVKMKEKGDIPEGYSVSREKKERFSLILESASTNQTSMYLCASSSQSTSGRASDTQYFGPGTRLTVL.

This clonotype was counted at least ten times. In DNA, the CDR3 is TGTGCCAGCCGAGAAAGGGGTGAAGCTTTCTTT. It is translated as CASRERGEAFF. The chain couples TRBV6-5 to TRBJ1-1; D may be TRBD1 (5 bases). Trimming took 8 bases from V and 7 from J, leaving 11 bases between them. The CDR3 length is 11 residues. The germline V gene has CDR1 MNHEY and CDR2 SVGAGI.

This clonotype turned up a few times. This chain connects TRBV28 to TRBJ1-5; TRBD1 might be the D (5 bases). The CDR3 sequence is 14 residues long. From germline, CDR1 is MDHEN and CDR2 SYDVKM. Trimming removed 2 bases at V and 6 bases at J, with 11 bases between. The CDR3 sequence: CASSLQGPSQPQHF. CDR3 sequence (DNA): TGTGCCAGCAGTTTACAGGGACCCTCTCAGCCCCAGCATTTT.